The 21 T cell receptor beta chains reported below all come from one sample, sequenced in a study of blood T cells in healthy people across ages. Next came a second PCR, run for about 7 to 11 cycles, which used a sample-barcoded 5' primer along with a J-beta primer mix. TCRdb reprocessed the 5' RACE reads via MiXCR and lists one record per CDR3 protein. The profile covers some 900,000 distinct CDR3 sequences, with under 50% appearing a single time and around an eighth taken by the ten largest. The source material was blood. The receptor set was obtained from a young man in good health.

A few counts support this clonotype. This chain connects TRBV7-2 to TRBJ1-2, with 7 bases matching TRBD1. The CDR3 runs 15 residues. J lost 3 bases, V lost 5 bases, and 9 bases had no gene match. Germline CDR1 and CDR2: SGHTA and FQGNSA. The CDR3 nucleotides read TGTGCCAGCAGCAGAAATACAGGGGACCACTATGGCTACACCTTC. It specifies CASSRNTGDHYGYTF.

The CDR3 region is CSARGPFTGELFF. DNA of the CDR3: TGCAGTGCTAGGGGCCCCTTCACCGGGGAGCTGTTTTTT. The chain is built from TRBV20-1 and TRBJ2-2; D is uncertain. Germline lookup yields CDR1 DFQATT and CDR2 SNEGSKA (reference sequence). This CDR3 contains 13 residues. Trimming left V 3 bases short and J 4 bases short, with 9 bases between.

The chain recombines TRBV4-1 with TRBJ1-5; 8 bases agree with TRBD1. The CDR3 runs to 17 residues. CDR1 and CDR2 from the germline V gene are MGHRA and YSYEKL. The ends lost 6 bases at V and 0 bases at J; junction bases unmatched: 10. Here the CDR3 DNA reads TGCGCCAGCAGTCCAGGGGGCTCAATATATAGCAATCAGCCCCAGCATTTT. Amino acid sequence: CASSPGGSIYSNQPQHF.

This chain joins TRBV4-1 and TRBJ2-5; TRBD1 agrees at 11 bases. The CDR3 is made up of 16 amino acids. Germline loops: CDR1 MGHRA, CDR2 YSYEKL. V shed 6 bases and J 5 bases; nucleotides not matched to a gene: 11. In DNA, the CDR3 is TGCGCCAGCAGTCCGACGGACAGGGGGCTAAGGGAGACCCAGTACTTC. Encoded protein: CASSPTDRGLRETQYF.

The V call is TRBV4-1, the J call TRBJ1-2; D is possibly TRBD1 (5 bases). The CDR3 extends over 15 amino acids. V gave up 7 bases and J gave up 4 bases, with 19 bases separating them. The germline V gene has CDR1 MGHRA and CDR2 YSYEKL. The CDR3 region has the DNA TGCGCCAGCAACCCTGGGGGACGGACTCCCTATGGCTACACCTTC. Its translation is CASNPGGRTPYGYTF.

A word on this clonotype: A junction boundary mismatches the germline segment, possibly from a read error. This chain joins TRBV7-7 and TRBJ2-2; 8 bases line up with TRBD2. Germline CDR1 and CDR2: SSHAT and FNYEAQ (reference sequence). The CDR3 spans 15 residues. The CDR3 nucleotides are TGTGCTAGCAGCCAGATAGCGGGGAGCGCCGGGGAGCTGTTTTTT. This sequence encodes CASSQIAGSAGELFF.

The V call is TRBV5-1, the J call TRBJ2-7, with D perhaps matching TRBD2 (6 bases). The CDR3 consists of 14 residues. Trimming took 4 bases from V and 2 from J, leaving 13 bases between them. Germline CDR1 and CDR2: SGHRS and YFSETQ. The CDR3 reads CASSGGLRTYEQYF. CDR3 in DNA: TGCGCCAGCAGCGGAGGGTTGCGGACCTACGAGCAGTACTTC.

Only a few counts were recorded for this clonotype. The CDR3 DNA reads TGTGCCAGCAAAGGGACAGCCAGGAGCTCCTACGAGCAGTACTTC. Amino acid sequence: CASKGTARSSYEQYF. J is TRBJ2-7 and V is TRBV2; 7 positions match TRBD1. Per the germline V gene, CDR1 is SNHLY and CDR2 is FYNNEI. Unmatched junction bases numbered 9, after V lost 7 bases and J lost 0 bases. This CDR3 contains 15 residues.

This clonotype was recorded once. V and J are TRBV7-2 and TRBJ2-5, with D possibly being TRBD1 (6 bases). The end of the DNA aligns better with TRBJ2-7, so the J call may be wrong. This CDR3 is built from 20 residues. Germline V lookup: CDR1 SGHTA, CDR2 FQGNSA. The CDR3 loop is CASSLAKSHSGRGNNYEQYF. In DNA, the CDR3 is TGTGCCAGCAGCTTAGCTAAGTCACATTCGGGCAGGGGCAATAACTACGAGCAGTACTTC.

The chain combines TRBV27 with TRBJ2-7, with a possible D match to TRBD1 (5 bases). Germline loops: CDR1 MNHEY, CDR2 SMNVEV (reference sequence). Between the trimmed V and J ends, which lost 5 bases and 6 bases, there was a span of 14 bases. The CDR3 is 13 residues long. The CDR3 region has the DNA TGTGCCAGCAGTACCCAATTAGGGGTCGAGCAGTACTTC. Its translation is CASSTQLGVEQYF.

The rearrangement joins TRBV7-9 to TRBJ2-3; D not certain. The CDR3 has 13 residues. Trimming removed 7 bases from V and 2 bases from J, with 10 bases in between. Germline V gene sequence: CDR1 SEHNR, CDR2 FQNEAQ (reference sequence). Here the CDR3 DNA reads TGTGCCAGCATGGACCGATCCACAGATACGCAGTATTTT. Its translation is CASMDRSTDTQYF.

Turning to this clonotype: A much larger clone lies a single base off, so this may be a read error. The V call is TRBV4-3, the J call TRBJ1-5; 8 positions agree with TRBD1. The V and J ends lost 1 base and 7 bases, in that order; junction bases with no gene match: 6. CDR3 length: 15 amino acids. Germline V gives CDR1 LGHNA, CDR2 YSLEER. The CDR3 spells CASSQGATGEQPQHF. DNA of the CDR3: TGCGCCAGCAGCCAAGGAGCGACAGGGGAGCAGCCCCAGCATTTT.

This clonotype was found a few times. The chain recombines TRBV6-1 with TRBJ1-2; D not resolved. The V and J ends lost 3 bases and 4 bases respectively, with 9 bases between them. Germline-derived CDR1 and CDR2 are MNHNS and SASEGT. This CDR3 is built from 13 residues. The chain's CDR3 is CASSETGLYGYTF. CDR3 sequence (DNA): TGTGCCAGCAGTGAGACCGGGCTCTATGGCTACACCTTC.

In regard to this clonotype: Compared with germline, one end of the junction differs, possibly owing to a read error. The V call is TRBV5-1, the J call TRBJ2-7, with D maybe TRBD2 (6 bases). The CDR3 extends over 14 amino acids. Germline V gene sequence: CDR1 SGHRS, CDR2 YFSETQ. In DNA form, the CDR3 reads TGCGCCGGCAGCTTGGAGGGAGCGGCCTACGAGCAGTACTTC. Translated, it gives CAGSLEGAAYEQYF.

The V and J genes are TRBV5-1 and TRBJ2-7, with TRBD1 identical over 9 bases. This CDR3 spans 15 amino acids. Looked up from germline, CDR1 is SGHRS and CDR2 is YFSETQ. The J segment lost 5 bases and the V segment lost 1 base, leaving 7 bases of the junction unmatched. CDR3: CASSLLGTGYDEQYF. The CDR3 coding sequence is TGCGCCAGCAGCTTGCTTGGGACAGGGTATGACGAGCAGTACTTC.

The V gene is TRBV6-2 or TRBV6-3, the J gene TRBJ1-1; 9 bases line up with TRBD1. The junction had 4 bases not matched to a gene; V was cut back by 6 bases and J by 5 bases. Germline V gives CDR1 MNHEY, CDR2 SVGEGT. This CDR3 spans 13 amino acids. The CDR3 loop reads CASRPTGGTEAFF. The CDR3, as DNA: TGTGCCAGCAGACCGACAGGGGGAACTGAAGCTTTCTTT.

The J gene is TRBJ2-1, the V gene TRBV5-1; D may be TRBD1 or TRBD2 (6 bases each). CDR1 and CDR2 from the germline V gene are SGHRS and YFSETQ. V lost 7 bases, J lost 13 bases, and 27 bases lay in between. This CDR3 contains 15 residues. CDR3 in amino acids: CASRDGGHGIETQFF. In DNA, the CDR3 is TGCGCCAGCCGAGACGGGGGCCACGGCATCGAGACCCAGTTCTTC. The entire variable domain, with the rest obtained from reference TRBV5-1 and TRBJ2-1, is as follows: KAGVTQTPRYLIKTRGQQVTLSCSPISGHRSVSWYQQTPGQGLQFLFEYFSETQRNKGNFPGRFSGRQFSNSRSEMNVSTLELGDSALYLCASRDGGHGIETQFFGPGTRLTVL.

This chain links TRBV20-1 with TRBJ2-3, with 8 bases that match TRBD2. Per the germline V gene, CDR1 is DFQATT and CDR2 is SNEGSKA (reference sequence). The J segment lost 0 bases and the V segment lost 2 bases, leaving 10 bases of the junction unmatched. This CDR3 is 17 amino acids long. CDR3 sequence: CSARSHRGGPSTDTQYF. The DNA for the CDR3 is TGCAGTGCTAGATCTCATCGGGGGGGCCCTAGCACAGATACGCAGTATTTT.

This clonotype was seen many times. This rearrangement joins TRBV3-1 to TRBJ2-4; 13 positions match TRBD2. The CDR3 consists of 20 residues. Germline CDR1 reads LGHDT; CDR2 reads YNNKEL (reference sequence). The trim removed 5 bases at V and 6 bases at J, leaving 19 bases unmatched. CDR3 DNA: TGTGCCAGCAGCAGGCCCGCGGAACTAGCGGGGGGGCCGTCGGGAAACATTCAGTACTTC. As protein: CASSRPAELAGGPSGNIQYF.

This chain joins TRBV5-1 and TRBJ2-5, with 9 bases fitting TRBD1. The CDR3 length is 15 residues. Trimming cost V 4 bases and J 7 bases; bases outside gene matches: 11. CDR1 is SGHRS and CDR2 is YFSETQ in the germline V gene. CDR3 in amino acids: CASSPQGQGVGTQYF. Written as DNA, the CDR3 is TGCGCCAGCAGCCCACAGGGACAGGGAGTAGGGACCCAGTACTTC.

The chain employs TRBV4-3 and TRBJ2-1; 9 positions agree with TRBD2. V trimming: 1 base; J trimming: 4 bases; junction bases outside the gene matches: 11. This CDR3 has 18 residues. Germline loops: CDR1 LGHNA, CDR2 YSLEER. The CDR3 protein is CASSQALPRGGRYNEQFF. CDR3 coding DNA: TGCGCCAGCAGCCAAGCGTTACCGCGGGGGGGACGTTACAATGAGCAGTTCTTC.